Below, 9 T cell receptor beta chains from the same sample are listed, as sequenced in a study of OX40 agonist ivuxolimab in advanced cancers. The data were produced by immunoSEQ multiplex PCR, yet TCRdb's version contains in-frame clones alone and is incomplete. Altogether approximately 88,000 clones are present, over 75% being singletons, with the ten largest covering 0.72%. The material was CD4+ or CD8+ T cells sorted from blood, obtained in a trial of the OX40 agonist ivuxolimab. The receptors here all came from an adult with an advanced solid tumor such as melanoma, head and neck, liver or kidney cancer.

This sequence joins TRBV15 and TRBJ1-1; D is unresolved. Germline V gene sequence: CDR1 LNHNV, CDR2 YYDKDF (reference sequence). Trimming removed 10 bases from V and 5 bases from J, with 14 bases in between. The length of the CDR3 is 12 residues. The CDR3 loop reads CASGRRETEAFF. CDR3 nucleotide sequence: TGTGCCAGCGGTCGCCGTGAGACTGAAGCTTTCTTT.

This rearrangement joins TRBV4-1 to TRBJ2-2; D is unresolved. Germline values: CDR1 MGHRA, CDR2 YSYEKL. V was cut by 3 bases and J by 7 bases, with 12 bases left in between. CDR3 size: 14 residues. The CDR3 DNA follows: TGCGCCAGCAGCCACCCCCTTGGGATCGGGGAGCTGTTTTTT. Translation: CASSHPLGIGELFF.

In this sample, this clone turned up a few times. DNA for the CDR3: TGTGCCAGCAGTCTTCCCGGGCGCGGAGGGGCGCAGTATTTT. Encoded protein: CASSLPGRGGAQYF. This chain links TRBV28 with TRBJ2-3, with D tentatively TRBD2 (6 bases). This CDR3 region has 14 residues. The V end was cut by 5 bases, the J end by 10 bases, with 19 bases between. Germline CDR1 reads MDHEN; CDR2 reads SYDVKM.

The chain employs TRBV6-1 and TRBJ2-7, with D possibly being TRBD1 or TRBD2 (7 bases each). Germline V gene lookup returns CDR1 MNHNS and CDR2 SASEGT. Trimming pared 6 bases from V and 6 bases from J, leaving 15 bases between. The CDR3 consists of 13 residues. CDR3 DNA sequence: TGTGCCAGCAGCAGACAGGGAGGGTTCGAGCAGTACTTC. Amino acid sequence: CASSRQGGFEQYF.

This clone was counted once. The chain recombines TRBV28 with TRBJ2-3; 12 bases match TRBD2. Trimming cost V 6 bases and J 2 bases; bases outside gene matches: 6. Per the germline V gene, CDR1 is MDHEN and CDR2 is SYDVKM. The CDR3 has 16 amino acids. DNA of the CDR3: TGTGCCAGCAGCACCGGACTAGCGGGGTTCACAGATACGCAGTATTTT. As protein: CASSTGLAGFTDTQYF.

This chain connects TRBV5-4 to TRBJ2-2; 8 nucleotides match TRBD2. The CDR3 sequence is 18 residues long. V lost 1 base to trimming and J lost 8 bases; unmatched junction nucleotides: 16. Per the germline V gene, CDR1 is SGHNT and CDR2 is YYREEE (reference sequence). CDR3 in amino acids: CASSLRVLSGSIRGELFF. The CDR3 DNA reads as TGTGCCAGCAGCTTGAGGGTCCTGAGCGGGAGTATTCGGGGGGAGCTGTTTTTT.

The chain recombines TRBV4-2 with TRBJ2-5; possibly TRBD1 for D (7 bases). The CDR3 length is 14 residues. V was cut by 4 bases and J by 2 bases, with 11 bases left in between. Looked up from germline, CDR1 is LGHNA and CDR2 is YNFKEQ. CDR3 nucleotides: TGTGCCAGCAGCCTCAGGGGGGATCAAGAGACCCAGTACTTC. Its protein product is CASSLRGDQETQYF.

In its sample, this clone was seen once. The CDR3 DNA reads as TGTGCCAGCAGTACAGGGAGGGGCGAGCAGTACTTC. Protein sequence: CASSTGRGEQYF. The chain has TRBV2 and TRBJ2-7; a weak D match, TRBD2 (7 bases). V shed 5 bases and J shed 6 bases, with 11 bases lying between them. Germline CDR1 reads SNHLY; CDR2 reads FYNNEI. This CDR3 region has 12 residues.

V gene TRBV30 combines with J gene TRBJ1-2, with 9 bases matching TRBD1. The CDR3 spans 15 residues. Unmatched junction bases numbered 10, after V lost 3 bases and J lost 5 bases. CDR1 is GTSNPN and CDR2 is SVGIG in the germline V gene (reference sequence). In nucleotides, the CDR3 is TGTGCCTGGAGGCGACCTGGACAGGGGCGTTATGGCTACACCTTC. Protein: CAWRRPGQGRYGYTF.